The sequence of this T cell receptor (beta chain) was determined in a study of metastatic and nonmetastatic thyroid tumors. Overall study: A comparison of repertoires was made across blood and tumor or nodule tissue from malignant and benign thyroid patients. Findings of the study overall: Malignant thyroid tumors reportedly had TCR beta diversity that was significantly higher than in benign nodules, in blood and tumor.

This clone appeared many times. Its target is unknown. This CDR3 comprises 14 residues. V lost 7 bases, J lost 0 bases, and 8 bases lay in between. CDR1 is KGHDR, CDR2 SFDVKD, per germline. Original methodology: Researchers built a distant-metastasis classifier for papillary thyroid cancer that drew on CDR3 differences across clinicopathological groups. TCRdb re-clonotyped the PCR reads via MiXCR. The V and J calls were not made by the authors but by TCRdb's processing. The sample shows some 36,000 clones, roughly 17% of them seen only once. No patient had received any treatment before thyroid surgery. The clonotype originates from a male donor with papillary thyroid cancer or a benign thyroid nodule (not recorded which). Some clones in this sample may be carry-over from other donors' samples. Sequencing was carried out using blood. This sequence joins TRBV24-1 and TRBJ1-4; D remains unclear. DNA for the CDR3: TGTGCCACCAGCGAGGACCCAACTAATGAAAAACTGTTTTTT. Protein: CATSEDPTNEKLFF.